A selection of T cell receptor beta chains follows, all from one sample in a study of long-term antiretroviral therapy in people with HIV. The repertoire was sequenced with immunoSEQ multiplex PCR; TCRdb's copy has only in-frame clones and lacks some. Among 35,000 to 45,000 clones listed, roughly four fifths were seen once. The sequencing used unsorted PBMCs, collected 0.3 years after starting antiretroviral therapy. These receptors all stem from a man between 18 and 35 years old with HIV. The CDR3 runs from the conserved cysteine through the conserved F or W. D genes are given only for firm matches. Only some rows state a clone size, as once, few, many or a class for expanded clones.

CDR3nt	CDR3aa	v_gene	j_gene	abundance	d_gene
TGTGCCAGCAGTCCTGCTCAGGGGAACACCTACGAGCAGTACTTC	CASSPAQGNTYEQYF	TRBV5-6	TRBJ2-7	few	-
TGTGCCAGCAGCGACCAGATAGGGGACAGGTCGTATTTT	CASSDQIGDRSYF	TRBV6-1	TRBJ2-3	-	TRBD1
TGTGCCAGCAGTCCTAGCGGGGGGTCGTCCAATGAGCAGTTCTTC	CASSPSGGSSNEQFF	TRBV6-4	TRBJ2-1	-	TRBD2
TGCGCCAGCAGCCAGGGGGAACAGGGAGGAGATACGCAGTATTTT	CASSQGEQGGDTQYF	TRBV4-1	TRBJ2-3	-	-
TGTGCCAGTAGTATAGTGGGACTAGGCGAGCAGTTCTTC	CASSIVGLGEQFF	TRBV19	TRBJ2-1	-	TRBD2
TGCGCCAGCCGCGACAGGGCGGGCACTGAAGCTTTCTTT	CASRDRAGTEAFF	TRBV10-2	TRBJ1-1	-	TRBD1
TGTGCCAGCAGTTCCACAAACACTGAAGCTTTCTTT	CASSSTNTEAFF	TRBV2	TRBJ1-1	-	-
TGTGCCAGCAGCCAAAAGCTCCAGGGGGGCGACACTGAAGCTTTCTTT	CASSQKLQGGDTEAFF	TRBV11-2	TRBJ1-1	-	TRBD1
TGTGCCAGTAGGACCGGGACAGGGGGTGAAAAACTGTTTTTT	CASRTGTGGEKLFF	TRBV19	TRBJ1-4	-	TRBD1
TGTGCCAGCAGTTCCAAAGACAGGGGCGGCGGCTACACCTTC	CASSSKDRGGGYTF	TRBV6-5	TRBJ1-2	-	TRBD1
TGCGCCAGCAGTGCGGGAGGGCCGAACAATGAGCAGTTCTTC	CASSAGGPNNEQFF	TRBV5-1	TRBJ2-1	-	TRBD2
TGTGCCAGCAGCTTAGGGGGTTTGTATGGCTACACCTTC	CASSLGGLYGYTF	TRBV7-8	TRBJ1-2	once	-
TGTGCCAGCTCACCGTTCGACGGAGGGTCAGATACGCAGTATTTT	CASSPFDGGSDTQYF	TRBV18	TRBJ2-3	-	-
TGTGCCAGTAGGGGGACAGCTACCTACGAGCAGTACTTC	CASRGTATYEQYF	TRBV19	TRBJ2-7	-	TRBD1
TGTGCCAGCGGTATGGACCCGGGATCCTACAATGAGCAGTTCTTC	CASGMDPGSYNEQFF	TRBV7-2	TRBJ2-1	-	-
TGCGCCAGCAGCGCCGGACATGCTAGCACAGATACGCAGTATTTT	CASSAGHASTDTQYF	TRBV5-1	TRBJ2-3	-	-
TGTGCCTTGGACAGGGCCGGGGGGGAAAAACTGTTTTTT	CALDRAGGEKLFF	TRBV30	TRBJ1-4	-	TRBD1
TGTGCCACCAGCAGAGAGTGGGATACGCAGTATTTT	CATSREWDTQYF	TRBV15	TRBJ2-3	-	-
TGTGCCAGCAGTTACTCGCCTCAGGGGGGCGAGCAGTTCTTC	CASSYSPQGGEQFF	TRBV6-6	TRBJ2-1	-	-
TGTGCCAGCAGCCCTTACAGGGGGCAGGACACTGAAGCTTTCTTT	CASSPYRGQDTEAFF	TRBV7-2	TRBJ1-1	-	TRBD1
TGTGCCAGCAGCTTGGGACTAGCGGGGGGGCGCACCGGGGAGCTGTTTTTT	CASSLGLAGGRTGELFF	TRBV5-4	TRBJ2-2	-	TRBD2
TGTGCCAGCAGTCCACGTCCCTCCGAGCAGTACTTC	CASSPRPSEQYF	TRBV6-6	TRBJ2-7	-	-
TGTGCTAGTGGTTTTAATGCGGATACGCAGTATTTT	CASGFNADTQYF	TRBV12-5	TRBJ2-3	-	-
TGTGCCAGCAGCTTAAGTGGACAGGGGGGCAATCAGCCCCAGCATTTT	CASSLSGQGGNQPQHF	TRBV7-9	TRBJ1-5	-	TRBD1
TGCGCCAGCAGCCAAGAGGGGGGACAGGGGGGAGAGACCCAGTACTTC	CASSQEGGQGGETQYF	TRBV4-3	TRBJ2-5	-	TRBD1
TGTGCCAGCGGATACAATGAGCAGTTCTTC	CASGYNEQFF	TRBV27	TRBJ2-1	-	-
TGTGCCAGCAGCTTGTCGGACAGCCGAAACAATCAGCCCCAGCATTTT	CASSLSDSRNNQPQHF	TRBV7-2	TRBJ1-5	-	-
TGTGCCAGCAGTACGAGGCCTCGAGGGGGAGGCAATCAGCCCCAGCATTTT	CASSTRPRGGGNQPQHF	TRBV27	TRBJ1-5	-	-
TGCAGCGTCACGGAACAGGGTGACTACAATGAGCAGTTCTTC	CSVTEQGDYNEQFF	TRBV29-1	TRBJ2-1	-	-
TGCGCCAGCAGCCCGACAGGGATGAGCAATCAGCCCCAGCATTTT	CASSPTGMSNQPQHF	TRBV5-1	TRBJ1-5	-	TRBD1
TGTGCCAGCAGTTACTCTCCACGGGGTGGCGAGCAGTACTTC	CASSYSPRGGEQYF	TRBV6-5	TRBJ2-7	-	-
TGTGCCAGCTGGACAGCCCTCTCTGGGGCCAACGTCCTGACTTTC	CASWTALSGANVLTF	TRBV6-6	TRBJ2-6	-	-
TGTGCCAGCAGCTTAGGAGGACAGGGACTAGCCAATCAGCCCCAGCATTTT	CASSLGGQGLANQPQHF	TRBV7-9	TRBJ1-5	few	TRBD1
TGCGCCAGCAGCTTGGGACCGGGCAGGGACTACGAGCAGTACTTC	CASSLGPGRDYEQYF	TRBV5-1	TRBJ2-7	-	-
TGTGCCAGCAGCTTACTAGCGGGAGCCGGGGGAGATACGCAGTATTTT	CASSLLAGAGGDTQYF	TRBV7-3	TRBJ2-3	-	TRBD2
TGTGCCAGCAGCCAATCGCGGCTAGCGGGAGCCAATGAGCAGTTCTTC	CASSQSRLAGANEQFF	TRBV14	TRBJ2-1	-	TRBD2
TGTGCCAGCAGCTTAGCTTTAGGGACGGCTAATGAAAAACTGTTTTTT	CASSLALGTANEKLFF	TRBV7-8	TRBJ1-4	-	-
TGTGCCAGCTCACCACCGGGGGGGAGCACAGATACGCAGTATTTT	CASSPPGGSTDTQYF	TRBV18	TRBJ2-3	-	TRBD2
TGCGCCAGCAGCTTGGGCGGGGGTAGCACAGATACGCAGTATTTT	CASSLGGGSTDTQYF	TRBV5-1	TRBJ2-3	few	TRBD2
TGTGCCAGCAGTTTAGAGCAGGGGGCAAGTTTTCAGCCCCAGCATTTT	CASSLEQGASFQPQHF	TRBV28	TRBJ1-5	few	TRBD1
TGTGCCAGCAGCTTAGTTGCGTCCCGGGGGAATCAGCCCCAGCATTTT	CASSLVASRGNQPQHF	TRBV7-2	TRBJ1-5	-	-
TGTGCCTGGAGTGGACTTGCCTACGAGCAGTACTTC	CAWSGLAYEQYF	TRBV30	TRBJ2-7	-	-
TGTGCCAGCTCACAGCCCGGGACAGTATTCTACGAGCAGTACTTC	CASSQPGTVFYEQYF	TRBV18	TRBJ2-7	-	TRBD1
TGTGCCATCAGACTGGGACATTTGAACACTGAAGCTTTCTTT	CAIRLGHLNTEAFF	TRBV10-3	TRBJ1-1	few	-
TGTGCCAGCAGCTTGACAGGAGACAATCAGCCCCAGCATTTT	CASSLTGDNQPQHF	TRBV7-9	TRBJ1-5	few	-
TGTGCCAGCAGCCTAGCGGGAGACTTAAGCAATCAGCCCCAGCATTTT	CASSLAGDLSNQPQHF	TRBV28	TRBJ1-5	-	-
TGCGCCAGCAGCTTGGGGACAGGGTTTAACACCGGGGAGCTGTTTTTT	CASSLGTGFNTGELFF	TRBV5-1	TRBJ2-2	-	TRBD1
TGTGCCAGCAGCTTCTCCGTCTACGAGCAGTACTTC	CASSFSVYEQYF	TRBV7-2	TRBJ2-7	medium-sized	-
TGTGCCAGTAGTTTCGGACTAGCGGGGGCCTACGAGCAGTACTTC	CASSFGLAGAYEQYF	TRBV19	TRBJ2-7	-	TRBD2
TGTGCCAGCAGTGAACGCCTGGTCTACGAGCAGTACTTC	CASSERLVYEQYF	TRBV6-1	TRBJ2-7	few	-
TGTGCCAGCAGCTCGGGCGGGAGCGCCTCTGGGGCCAACGTCCTGACTTTC	CASSSGGSASGANVLTF	TRBV11-1	TRBJ2-6	-	TRBD2
TGTGCCAGCAGCAAGCTAGCGGGGGATTTTCTCACCGGGGAGCTGTTTTTT	CASSKLAGDFLTGELFF	TRBV7-6	TRBJ2-2	-	TRBD2
TGTGCCAGCTCTCTTGGTGCGGTTACCTACGAGCAGTACTTC	CASSLGAVTYEQYF	TRBV18	TRBJ2-7	-	-
TGTGCCAGCAGCGCCCGGGTCGCCGGTGGTCCAGATACGCAGTATTTT	CASSARVAGGPDTQYF	TRBV9	TRBJ2-3	-	-
TGTGCCTCAGGGGAGCTAGCGGGGGAAGAGACCCAGTACTTC	CASGELAGEETQYF	TRBV2	TRBJ2-5	-	TRBD2